One sample yielded the 20 T cell receptor beta chains listed below, sequenced in a study of T cells in Graves' hyperthyroidism and ophthalmopathy. Researchers amplified the TCR beta CDR3 regions from RNA transcripts. The study used the HTBI primer set for a first-round RT-PCR of the TCR CDR3. TCRdb fed the multiplex PCR reads into MiXCR, producing one record per CDR3 protein. The table includes roughly 500,000 distinct CDR3 sequences, around 50% detected once. Material: peripheral blood or thyroid tissue (not recorded which). The receptors come from an adult woman with Graves' disease, either hyperthyroidism or ophthalmopathy (not recorded which).

In its sample, this clonotype was seen a few times. The chain has TRBV2 and TRBJ2-7; the match to TRBD2 covers 9 bases. The junction had 4 bases not matched to a gene; V was cut back by 4 bases and J by 6 bases. Germline V CDR1 and CDR2: SNHLY, FYNNEI. The CDR3 covers 13 residues. The CDR3 nucleotides are TGTGCCAGCAGTGTAGCGGGAGTTTTCGAGCAGTACTTC. It yields the protein CASSVAGVFEQYF. The complete variable domain, with remaining parts taken from reference TRBV2 and TRBJ2-7, reads EPEVTQTPSHQVTQMGQEVILRCVPISNHLYFYWYRQILGQKVEFLVSFYNNEISEKSEIFDDQFSVERPDGSNFTLKIRSTKLEDSAMYFCASSVAGVFEQYFGPGTRLTVT.

The rearrangement joins TRBV20-1 to TRBJ2-5; D might be TRBD2 (5 bases). The CDR3 spans 13 residues. The V gene's germline CDR1 is DFQATT and CDR2 SNEGSKA (reference sequence). V was shortened by 2 bases and J by 2 bases, with 9 bases between the two germline ends. CDR3 nucleotides: TGCAGTGCTAGACGGACTCATCAAGAGACCCAGTACTTC. Its translation: CSARRTHQETQYF.

The chain joins TRBV3-1 to TRBJ2-1; 7 nucleotides match TRBD1. Germline lookup yields CDR1 LGHDT and CDR2 YNNKEL (reference sequence). This CDR3 region has 15 residues. V trimming: 4 bases; J trimming: 0 bases; junction bases outside the gene matches: 3. In DNA form, the CDR3 reads TGTGCCAGCAGCCTTCGACAGGGCTCCTACAATGAGCAGTTCTTC. The encoded protein is CASSLRQGSYNEQFF.

Notes on this clonotype: One base away lies a much larger clone, so this may be a sequencing read error. The CDR3 nucleotides are TGCGCCAGCAGCTTGAACGGCAACTATGGCTGCACCTTC. Translation: CASSLNGNYGCTF. V gene TRBV5-1 combines with J gene TRBJ1-2; D remains unclear. CDR1 is SGHRS and CDR2 is YFSETQ in the germline V gene. The CDR3 has 13 amino acids.

The table lists this clonotype with a few counts. The chain links TRBV27 to TRBJ1-6; TRBD1 agrees at 8 bases. CDR3 length: 15 amino acids. Germline V gene lookup returns CDR1 MNHEY and CDR2 SMNVEV (reference sequence). With V trimmed by 6 bases and J by 7 bases, 8 bases remained unmatched. The CDR3 sequence is CASRAGQGWNSPLHF. The DNA for the CDR3 is TGTGCCAGCAGAGCCGGACAGGGCTGGAATTCACCCCTCCACTTT.

This chain uses TRBV20-1 with TRBJ1-2; D unresolved. CDR3 size: 16 residues. The germline gives CDR1 DFQATT, CDR2 SNEGSKA (reference sequence). With 5 bases removed from V and 1 base from J, the gap between germline ends came to 20 bases. CDR3 amino acids: CSAAGEGLVINYGYTF. The CDR3 bases are TGCAGTGCTGCCGGGGAGGGTCTAGTGATTAACTATGGCTACACCTTC.

This clonotype was seen repeatedly, ten times or more. V gene TRBV24-1 combines with J gene TRBJ1-5, with D unclear. Germline loops: CDR1 KGHDR, CDR2 SFDVKD. Trimming removed 7 bases from V and 0 bases from J, with 12 bases in between. This CDR3 is 15 amino acids long. CDR3 nucleotide sequence: TGTGCCACCAGCGCCGGCAGGCGTAGCAATCAGCCCCAGCATTTT. Encoded protein: CATSAGRRSNQPQHF.

This chain connects TRBV6-5 to TRBJ1-3, with TRBD1 identical over 8 bases. Per germline, CDR1 MNHEY and CDR2 SVGAGI. Germline trimming cut 6 bases from V and 8 bases from J; bases unmatched to any gene: 9. The CDR3 has 14 residues. The CDR3 DNA follows: TGTGCCAGCAGCTCGATCAGGGGGCCGGACACCATATATTTT. Amino acid sequence: CASSSIRGPDTIYF.

This clonotype was picked up a small number of times. The chain recombines TRBV15 with TRBJ1-5, with TRBD1 as a possible D gene (5 bases). The germline CDR1 and CDR2 sequences are LNHNV and YYDKDF (reference sequence). The V gene lost 8 bases and the J gene lost 3 bases, with 8 bases spanning the gap. The CDR3 has 12 amino acids. The CDR3 spells CATRDDNQPQHF. CDR3 in DNA: TGTGCCACCCGGGACGACAATCAGCCCCAGCATTTT.

The chain combines TRBV20-1 with TRBJ2-7; D may be TRBD1 or TRBD2 (7 bases each). The V gene lost 0 bases and the J gene lost 1 base, with 16 bases spanning the gap. Per the germline V gene, CDR1 is DFQATT and CDR2 is SNEGSKA (reference sequence). This CDR3 spans 16 amino acids. CDR3 in DNA: TGCAGTGCTAGAGAAGGGAGGGGGCTTTCGTCCTACGAGCAGTACTTC. Its translation is CSAREGRGLSSYEQYF.

This clonotype was detected only once. The J gene is TRBJ2-5, the V gene TRBV5-1; 7 bases match TRBD1. V lost 3 bases and J lost 2; bases outside the gene matches: 10. From germline, CDR1 is SGHRS and CDR2 YFSETQ. The CDR3 totals 16 residues. CDR3 loop: CASSYTGANSQETQYF. The CDR3 region has the DNA TGCGCCAGCAGCTATACAGGGGCTAACTCTCAAGAGACCCAGTACTTC. Full variable domain (missing parts from reference TRBV5-1 and TRBJ2-5): KAGVTQTPRYLIKTRGQQVTLSCSPISGHRSVSWYQQTPGQGLQFLFEYFSETQRNKGNFPGRFSGRQFSNSRSEMNVSTLELGDSALYLCASSYTGANSQETQYFGPGTRLLVL.

This rearrangement joins TRBV4-2 to TRBJ1-2; 9 bases fit TRBD1. CDR3 length: 16 amino acids. Germline V gene lookup returns CDR1 LGHNA and CDR2 YNFKEQ. V trimming: 5 bases; J trimming: 5 bases; junction bases outside the gene matches: 12. CDR3: CASSSTGGKKNYGYTF. In DNA form, the CDR3 reads TGTGCCAGCAGCTCGACAGGGGGAAAGAAAAATTATGGCTACACCTTC.

This clonotype was counted many times. This chain connects TRBV10-3 to TRBJ1-5; D is unresolved. Between the trimmed V and J ends, which lost 11 bases and 3 bases, there was a span of 14 bases. The germline gives CDR1 ENHRY, CDR2 SYGVKD. The CDR3 runs 13 residues. The DNA of the CDR3 is TGTGCCGGCGGCCTCGAAATCAATCAGCCCCAGCATTTT. As protein: CAGGLEINQPQHF.

This clonotype was detected many times. The rearrangement links TRBV20-1 to TRBJ2-5, with 8 bases lining up with TRBD2. Germline values: CDR1 DFQATT, CDR2 SNEGSKA (reference sequence). CDR3 size: 14 residues. V was pared by 0 bases and J by 1 base, with 1 base of the junction left unmatched. CDR3 residues: CSARDTSGQETQYF. The CDR3 DNA follows: TGCAGTGCTAGAGATACTAGCGGCCAAGAGACCCAGTACTTC.

The CDR3 nucleotides are TGTGCCATCAGTGGAACCGGGACAGTTGCTAACTATGGCTACACCTTC. Protein: CAISGTGTVANYGYTF. The V and J genes are TRBV10-3 and TRBJ1-2; TRBD1 matches at 7 bases. Germline V CDR1 and CDR2: ENHRY, SYGVKD. The CDR3 loop spans 16 amino acids. Trimming removed 4 bases from V and 0 bases from J; junction bases left unmatched: 8.

V usage is TRBV29-1 and J usage is TRBJ1-1, with D possibly TRBD1 on 5 matching bases. This CDR3 spans 13 amino acids. Per germline, CDR1 SQVTM and CDR2 ANQGSEA. CDR3 sequence (DNA): TGCAGTGCGTTCGACAGCCTCGGCACTGAAGCTTTCTTT. Translated: CSAFDSLGTEAFF.

This clonotype showed up just a few times. This sequence joins TRBV7-8 and TRBJ1-1, with D perhaps TRBD1 (6 bases). The V end lost 3 bases, the J end lost 10 bases, and 18 bases lay between the germline ends. CDR3 size: 14 residues. Germline CDR1 reads SGHVS; CDR2 reads FQNEAQ. The CDR3 loop is CASSLGHHPQRAFF. DNA for the CDR3: TGTGCCAGCAGCTTGGGACACCACCCGCAGCGAGCTTTCTTT.

In this sample, this clonotype turned up a few times. The chain is built from TRBV9 and TRBJ1-2, with D possibly being TRBD1 (5 bases). V was trimmed by 8 bases and J by 0 bases, leaving 11 bases between them. CDR1 and CDR2 from the germline V gene are SGDLS and YYNGEE. This CDR3 spans 13 amino acids. In nucleotides, the CDR3 is TGTGCCAGTGGCAAAGGGGCTAACTATGGCTACACCTTC. Amino acids: CASGKGANYGYTF.

This clonotype showed up many times. The chain carries TRBV6-6 and TRBJ2-2; D gene uncertain. Germline loops: CDR1 MNHNY, CDR2 SVGAGI (reference sequence). V was clipped by 5 bases and J by 3 bases, with 10 bases between them. This CDR3 is built from 14 residues. As DNA, the CDR3 is TGTGCCAGCAGTGAACAGCAATACACCGGGGAGCTGTTTTTT. Protein product: CASSEQQYTGELFF.

At least ten counts were recorded for this clonotype. V usage is TRBV7-3 and J usage is TRBJ2-2; 12 bases align to TRBD2. The CDR3 contains 16 residues. With 4 bases clipped from V and 5 bases from J, the junction kept 5 bases outside the gene matches. CDR1 is SGHTA, CDR2 FQGTGA, per germline. Here the CDR3 reads CASSSGTSGRTGELFF. As DNA, the CDR3 is TGTGCCAGCAGCTCAGGGACTAGCGGGCGTACCGGGGAGCTGTTTTTT.